The rows below give T cell receptor beta chains drawn from one sample of a study of blood T cell repertoires in COVID-19. Profiled with immunoSEQ multiplex PCR; TCRdb holds only in-frame clones, not every one. The sample shows approximately 200,000 clones, 70% to 90% of them seen only once. The specimen sequenced was PBMCs or T cells enriched from blood (not recorded which). Receptors originate from a young man who had recovered from COVID-19. CDR3s include the opening cysteine and the closing phenylalanine or tryptophan. The D gene is left open where the match is weak. The listing skips clone size in some rows; elsewhere it reads once, few, many or a size class.

NA,NA,TRBV7-2,TRBJ1-5,CASSWGGRSYQPQHF,TGTGCCAGCAGCTGGGGGGGCAGGAGCTATCAGCCCCAGCATTTT
NA,TRBD1,TRBV28,TRBJ2-1,CASSLGQGSYNEQFF,TGTGCCAGCAGTTTAGGACAGGGGTCCTACAATGAGCAGTTCTTC
NA,NA,TRBV7-3,TRBJ1-2,CASSSSRAAAPYGYTF,TGTGCCAGCAGCTCCTCGAGGGCAGCAGCTCCATATGGCTACACCTTC
few,NA,TRBV4-3,TRBJ1-2,CASSQDPRTVDGYTF,TGCGCCAGCAGCCAAGACCCCCGGACAGTGGACGGCTACACCTTC
NA,TRBD2,TRBV7-9,TRBJ2-1,CASSASTGTSGNNEQFF,TGTGCCAGCAGCGCCTCTACCGGGACTAGCGGGAACAATGAGCAGTTCTTC
NA,NA,TRBV5-1,TRBJ2-2,CASSGLAGRTGELFF,TGCGCCAGCAGCGGTCTCGCAGGGCGCACCGGGGAGCTGTTTTTT
NA,TRBD1,TRBV28,TRBJ2-5,CASSLAGQGGTQYF,TGTGCCAGCAGTTTAGCAGGACAGGGCGGCACCCAGTACTTC
NA,NA,TRBV27,TRBJ2-5,CASSLLSMETQYF,TGTGCCAGCAGTTTGCTTAGCATGGAGACCCAGTACTTC
NA,TRBD1,TRBV5-1,TRBJ1-5,CASSPGQGGYNQPQHF,TGCGCCAGCAGCCCCGGACAGGGAGGGTACAATCAGCCCCAGCATTTT
once,NA,TRBV5-1,TRBJ2-7,CASRREYEQYF,TGCGCCAGCCGTCGGGAATACGAGCAGTACTTC
NA,NA,TRBV9,TRBJ1-2,CASSVESGANYGYTF,TGTGCCAGCAGCGTAGAGTCAGGGGCTAACTATGGCTACACCTTC
NA,TRBD1,TRBV7-2,TRBJ1-5,CASSTDRGNQPQHF,TGTGCCAGCAGCACGGACAGGGGAAATCAGCCCCAGCATTTT
NA,NA,TRBV30,TRBJ1-6,CAWSNRDFGSPLHF,TGTGCCTGGAGTAACAGGGATTTTGGATCACCCCTCCACTTT
NA,TRBD1,TRBV7-9,TRBJ2-1,CASSLTGSNEQFF,TGTGCCAGCAGCCTGACAGGGAGCAATGAGCAGTTCTTC
NA,NA,TRBV19,TRBJ2-1,CASSIGQGSYNEQFF,TGTGCCAGTAGTATAGGTCAGGGATCGTACAATGAGCAGTTCTTC
NA,NA,TRBV28,TRBJ1-1,CASSTPTGGAEAFF,TGTGCCAGCAGTACCCCGACAGGTGGGGCTGAAGCTTTCTTT
NA,TRBD1,TRBV18,TRBJ2-7,CASSPAEGAEQYF,TGTGCCAGCTCACCGGCTGAGGGGGCCGAGCAGTACTTC
NA,TRBD1,TRBV18,TRBJ2-2,CASSPVKQGQGSTGELFF,TGTGCCAGCTCACCGGTGAAACAGGGACAGGGGAGCACCGGGGAGCTGTTTTTT
NA,NA,TRBV2,TRBJ1-2,CASSDLRTLENYGYTF,TGTGCCAGCAGTGACCTTAGGACTTTGGAAAACTATGGCTACACCTTC
NA,NA,TRBV18,TRBJ2-3,CASSPRADLGDTQYF,TGTGCCAGCTCACCCCGGGCGGACTTAGGGGATACGCAGTATTTT
NA,NA,TRBV15,TRBJ1-1,CATSRAWMAGFSVSEDTEAFF,TGTGCCACCAGCAGAGCTTGGATGGCAGGGTTTTCCGTCAGTGAGGACACTGAAGCTTTCTTT
NA,NA,TRBV27,TRBJ1-4,CASSGGAREKLFF,TGTGCCAGCAGTGGAGGGGCACGGGAAAAACTGTTTTTT
NA,NA,TRBV12-5,TRBJ2-1,CASGLGFGEQFF,TGTGCTAGTGGTTTAGGATTCGGGGAGCAGTTCTTC
NA,TRBD1,TRBV30,TRBJ2-6,CAWRRDRAFSGANVLTF,TGTGCCTGGAGGCGGGACAGGGCTTTCTCTGGGGCCAACGTCCTGACTTTC
NA,NA,TRBV4-3,TRBJ1-2,CASSQDEGYGYTF,TGCGCCAGCAGCCAAGATGAGGGTTATGGCTACACCTTC
NA,NA,TRBV28,TRBJ1-1,CASSLAGGTEAFF,TGTGCCAGCAGTTTAGCGGGGGGCACTGAAGCTTTCTTT
NA,TRBD2,TRBV7-6,TRBJ2-5,CASSLASGLQETQYF,TGTGCCAGCAGCTTGGCTAGCGGGCTCCAAGAGACCCAGTACTTC
NA,NA,TRBV15,TRBJ2-7,CATSRGLVNYEQYF,TGTGCCACCAGCAGAGGACTAGTCAATTACGAGCAGTACTTC
NA,NA,TRBV18,TRBJ2-2,CASSTKSRTGELFF,TGTGCCAGCTCCACCAAGAGTCGGACCGGGGAGCTGTTTTTT
NA,TRBD2,TRBV5-1,TRBJ2-5,CASSLSGGAERRETQYF,TGCGCCAGCAGCTTAAGCGGGGGGGCGGAGAGGCGAGAGACCCAGTACTTC
NA,NA,TRBV12-3/TRBV12-4,TRBJ2-5,CASRNRVVKTQYF,TGTGCCAGCAGAAACAGGGTAGTGAAGACCCAGTACTTC
NA,TRBD2,TRBV5-6,TRBJ2-3,CASRPGLGADTQYF,TGTGCCAGCAGACCGGGACTAGGAGCAGATACGCAGTATTTT
NA,NA,TRBV12-2,TRBJ1-6,CASRLGTGNSPLHF,TGTGCAAGTCGCTTGGGGACAGGGAATTCACCCCTCCACTTT
NA,TRBD1,TRBV2,TRBJ1-5,CASSRTGSLGNQPQHF,TGTGCCAGCAGCCGGACAGGGAGTCTCGGCAATCAGCCCCAGCATTTT
few,NA,TRBV24-1,TRBJ2-3,CATRAPGSTDTQYF,TGTGCCACCAGGGCACCAGGGAGCACAGATACGCAGTATTTT
NA,NA,TRBV20-1,TRBJ2-7,CSAAQGNEQYF,TGCAGTGCCGCCCAGGGTAACGAGCAGTACTTC
NA,TRBD1,TRBV7-9,TRBJ1-6,CASSLSRGQARNSPLHF,TGTGCCAGCAGCTTATCCCGGGGACAGGCCAGGAATTCACCCCTCCACTTT
NA,NA,TRBV2,TRBJ2-7,CASTAAPAYEQYF,TGTGCCAGCACAGCGGCCCCAGCCTACGAGCAGTACTTC
NA,NA,TRBV6-1,TRBJ1-5,CASSEPGQNNQPQHF,TGTGCCAGCAGTGAACCCGGACAGAACAATCAGCCCCAGCATTTT
NA,NA,TRBV3-1/TRBV3-2,TRBJ1-6,CASSHHRDTNSPLHF,TGTGCCAGCAGCCATCACCGGGACACTAATTCACCCCTCCACTTT
NA,TRBD1,TRBV30,TRBJ2-7,CAWELPGQGFYEQYF,TGTGCCTGGGAACTTCCGGGACAGGGGTTCTACGAGCAGTACTTC
few,NA,TRBV7-9,TRBJ1-3,CASSLGVGNTIYF,TGTGCCAGCAGCTTAGGAGTCGGAAACACCATATATTTT
once,NA,TRBV12-3/TRBV12-4,TRBJ1-2,CASAGTNYGYTF,TGTGCCAGCGCTGGGACAAACTATGGCTACACCTTC
NA,TRBD1,TRBV7-3,TRBJ1-1,CASSPGGWGNTEAFF,TGTGCCAGCAGCCCAGGGGGCTGGGGGAACACTGAAGCTTTCTTT
NA,NA,TRBV12-3/TRBV12-4,TRBJ2-7,CASSLGRAHEQYF,TGTGCCAGCAGTTTAGGCAGGGCCCACGAGCAGTACTTC
NA,NA,TRBV28,TRBJ1-2,CASRIRQQGSCTF,TGTGCCAGCAGGATCAGACAACAGGGTTCATGCACCTTC
NA,TRBD1,TRBV25-1,TRBJ2-7,CASSGDSYEQYF,TGTGCCAGCAGTGGGGACAGCTACGAGCAGTACTTC
NA,TRBD1,TRBV11-1,TRBJ1-2,CASSPDRGHYGYTF,TGTGCCAGCAGCCCAGACAGGGGGCACTATGGCTACACCTTC
NA,TRBD1,TRBV6-5,TRBJ1-2,CASSYSRGRSNYGYTF,TGTGCCAGCAGTTACTCCAGGGGGCGAAGTAACTATGGCTACACCTTC
NA,NA,TRBV3-1/TRBV3-2,TRBJ1-3,CASSKPSLSGNTIYF,TGTGCCAGCAGCAAACCTAGTCTCTCTGGAAACACCATATATTTT
NA,NA,TRBV5-6,TRBJ1-3,CASSLGLTSGNTIYF,TGTGCCAGCAGCTTGGGACTGACCTCTGGAAACACCATATATTTT
NA,NA,TRBV10-1,TRBJ1-1,CASSETPGFGPAFF,TGCGCCAGCAGTGAGACCCCGGGTTTCGGTCCAGCTTTCTTT
NA,NA,TRBV28,TRBJ1-1,CASSLTGRGTEAFF,TGTGCCAGCAGTTTAACGGGAAGAGGGACTGAAGCTTTCTTT